This paragraph covers one T cell receptor beta chain sequence. This table comes from immunoSEQ multiplex PCR, and its TCRdb copy is limited to in-frame clones, with some not included. The table includes tens of thousands of clones, approximately 90% detected once. The data derive from a study of blood T cell repertoires in COVID-19. The overall study: Both acute and convalescent COVID-19 samples were obtained from the United States, Italy and Spain.

The trim removed 4 bases at V and 5 bases at J, leaving 2 bases unmatched. CDR3 length: 13 amino acids. CDR1 LGHDT and CDR2 YNNKEL come from the germline V gene (reference sequence). Sequencing input: peripheral blood. The chain recombines TRBV3-1 (or the pseudogene TRBV3-2) with TRBJ2-1; TRBD2 aligns across 7 bases. The origin of this receptor is an older man with acute or convalescent COVID-19. This CDR3 is CASSLTSDNEQFF. CDR3 sequence (DNA): TGTGCCAGCAGCCTTACTAGCGACAATGAGCAGTTCTTC.